Listed below are T cell receptor beta chains from one sample, sequenced in a study of blood T cell repertoires in COVID-19. Method: immunoSEQ multiplex PCR; TCRdb's copy keeps in-frame clones and lacks some. The table has 95,000 to 150,000 clones, roughly four fifths seen once. What was sequenced was peripheral blood. These receptors were taken from a man aged 60 to 69 with acute or convalescent COVID-19. Both conserved end residues are part of each CDR3. Fields, in order: clone size, J gene, D gene, V gene, CDR3 protein, CDR3 DNA. The D gene is left open where the match is weak. Clone size is shown for a subset of rows, as once, few, many or a class of expanded clone.

size: -; J: TRBJ1-4; D: -; V: TRBV7-9; CDR3: CASSLYSQGSEKLFF; DNA: TGTGCCAGCAGCTTATACTCCCAGGGTAGTGAAAAACTGTTTTTT
size: -; J: TRBJ2-7; D: -; V: TRBV7-9; CDR3: CASSYRPDLEQYF; DNA: TGTGCCAGCAGCTACAGACCAGACCTCGAGCAGTACTTC
size: -; J: TRBJ1-3; D: -; V: TRBV7-3; CDR3: CASSPPGSGNTIYF; DNA: TGTGCCAGCAGCCCGCCGGGGTCTGGAAACACCATATATTTT
size: -; J: TRBJ1-1; D: -; V: TRBV29-1; CDR3: CSARERTEAFF; DNA: TGCAGCGCTAGGGAGCGCACTGAAGCTTTCTTT
size: -; J: TRBJ1-5; D: TRBD1; V: TRBV28; CDR3: CASSANTIGTGGDNQPQHF; DNA: TGTGCCAGCAGTGCCAACACGATCGGGACAGGGGGGGACAATCAGCCCCAGCATTTT
size: -; J: TRBJ2-5; D: -; V: TRBV2; CDR3: CASSPSGTLETQYF; DNA: TGTGCCAGCAGTCCTTCCGGGACTCTGGAGACCCAGTACTTC
size: -; J: TRBJ2-1; D: TRBD2; V: TRBV28; CDR3: CASSLAGGRYNEQFF; DNA: TGTGCCAGCAGTTTAGCGGGAGGAAGGTACAATGAGCAGTTCTTC
size: -; J: TRBJ1-5; D: -; V: TRBV30; CDR3: CAWSPFRTVADQPQHF; DNA: TGTGCCTGGAGTCCTTTTCGGACAGTGGCCGATCAGCCCCAGCATTTT
size: few; J: TRBJ2-2; D: TRBD2; V: TRBV5-5; CDR3: CASSLGLALSRQYTGELFF; DNA: TGTGCCAGCAGCTTAGGACTAGCTCTCTCCCGGCAATACACCGGGGAGCTGTTTTTT
size: -; J: TRBJ2-6; D: -; V: TRBV6-6; CDR3: CASSPKGAGLGANVLTF; DNA: TGTGCCAGCAGTCCGAAAGGCGCAGGGTTGGGGGCCAACGTCCTGACTTTC
size: once; J: TRBJ1-1; D: -; V: TRBV15; CDR3: CATWIRGRTEAFF; DNA: TGTGCCACCTGGATCAGGGGACGGACTGAAGCTTTCTTT
size: -; J: TRBJ2-1; D: TRBD2; V: TRBV4-2; CDR3: CASSQETSGGNEQFF; DNA: TGTGCCAGCAGCCAAGAGACTAGCGGAGGTAATGAGCAGTTCTTC
size: -; J: TRBJ2-5; D: TRBD1; V: TRBV9; CDR3: CASSDGTGSYETQYF; DNA: TGTGCCAGCAGCGATGGGACAGGGTCCTACGAGACCCAGTACTTC
size: -; J: TRBJ1-6; D: TRBD1; V: TRBV3-1/TRBV3-2; CDR3: CASSQAGQGSNNSPLHF; DNA: TGTGCCAGCAGCCAAGCGGGACAGGGGTCTAATAATTCACCCCTCCACTTT